These 15 T cell receptor beta chains were all obtained from the same sample, sequenced in a study of cytomegalovirus exposure and HLA in healthy donors. It was with 60 Vbeta and 13 Jbeta primers that the PCR ran. Measured with immunoSEQ multiplex PCR; TCRdb has only the in-frame clones, and not every one. This sample has around 150,000 clones, with 60% to 80% found just once. Input material: PBMCs. The receptors shown here come from a man aged 45 to 65 in good health and CMV-seropositive.

This sequence joins TRBV5-6 and TRBJ2-2, with 7 bases that match TRBD1. V was clipped by 1 base and J by 9 bases; unmatched bases: 9. CDR3 size: 15 residues. Germline values: CDR1 SGHDT, CDR2 YYEEEE. The CDR3 DNA reads as TGTGCCAGCAGCTTGCTTCCAGGGGGAAAACGGGAGCTGTTTTTT. It specifies CASSLLPGGKRELFF.

The chain joins TRBV11-2 to TRBJ1-2, with TRBD1 identical over 8 bases. Germline V CDR1 and CDR2: SGHAT, FQNNGV. The CDR3 totals 16 residues. The ends lost 5 bases at V and 4 bases at J; junction bases unmatched: 12. The CDR3, as DNA: TGTGCCAGCAGCCCCCGCTCCGGGACAGGTTTCTATGGCTACACCTTC. Protein: CASSPRSGTGFYGYTF.

This chain links TRBV5-1 with TRBJ1-2, with a weak D call TRBD1 (6 bases). Germline V gives CDR1 SGHRS, CDR2 YFSETQ. The V gene lost 2 bases and the J gene lost 3 bases, with 14 bases spanning the gap. CDR3 length: 15 amino acids. CDR3 coding DNA: TGCGCCAGCAGCTTACAGGGTATAGTTGACTATGGCTACACCTTC. Translation: CASSLQGIVDYGYTF.

The table lists this clone with a few counts. The rearrangement joins TRBV5-1 to TRBJ1-4; D is unclear. The CDR3 extends over 16 amino acids. The V end was cut by 5 bases, the J end by 5 bases, with 19 bases between. Germline lookup yields CDR1 SGHRS and CDR2 YFSETQ. The CDR3 region has the DNA TGCGCCAGCAGTCGGGGATCCGCGGAGACCAATGAAAAACTGTTTTTT. It translates to CASSRGSAETNEKLFF.

CDR3 residues: CASSLYSSGSNYGYTF. The DNA for the CDR3 is TGTGCCAGCAGCCTCTACTCTAGTGGGAGCAACTATGGCTACACCTTC. J is TRBJ1-2 and V is TRBV5-5, with no clear D. CDR1 and CDR2 from the germline V gene are SGHKS and YYEKEE (reference sequence). The CDR3 loop spans 16 amino acids. V lost 4 bases to trimming and J lost 2 bases, with 18 bases between them.

This clone was detected a few times. The V call is TRBV5-1, the J call TRBJ2-5; tentatively, D is TRBD2 (6 bases). Trimming took off 4 bases at V and 5 bases at J, with 21 bases between the two ends. CDR3 length equals 16 residues. Germline CDR1 reads SGHRS; CDR2 reads YFSETQ. CDR3 residues: CASSTSTSAGGETQYF. CDR3 in DNA: TGCGCCAGCAGCACCAGCACATCCGCCGGAGGGGAGACCCAGTACTTC.

The CDR3: CASRGQGGNQPQHF. The CDR3 DNA sequence: TGCGCCAGCAGAGGACAGGGGGGCAATCAGCCCCAGCATTTT. This chain links TRBV10-2 with TRBJ1-5; 10 nucleotides match TRBD1. Trimming took 6 bases from V and 2 from J; bases not matched to a gene: 1. The CDR3 totals 14 residues. Germline loops: CDR1 WSHSY, CDR2 SAAADI.

The chain couples TRBV5-1 to TRBJ1-1, with D possibly being TRBD1 (5 bases). This CDR3 contains 13 residues. V lost 5 bases and J 4 bases, leaving 12 bases between the germline ends. Germline lookup yields CDR1 SGHRS and CDR2 YFSETQ. CDR3 coding DNA: TGCGCCAGCAGGCAGGGCTGGGGCACTGAAGCTTTCTTT. Encoded protein: CASRQGWGTEAFF.

This clone was detected only a few times. This rearrangement joins TRBV5-6 to TRBJ2-7; possibly TRBD1 for D (6 bases). Germline CDR1 SGHDT, CDR2 YYEEEE. The V end lost 4 bases, the J end lost 8 bases, and 10 bases lay between the germline ends. This CDR3 region has 11 residues. Here the CDR3 reads CASSLGQQQYF. The CDR3 DNA reads as TGTGCCAGCAGCCTCGGACAGCAGCAGTACTTC.

The chain has TRBV28 and TRBJ1-1; possibly TRBD1 for D (5 bases). V was trimmed by 3 bases and J by 7 bases, leaving 18 bases between them. Germline V CDR1 and CDR2: MDHEN, SYDVKM. The length of the CDR3 is 15 residues. The CDR3: CASSLMGLGGGEAFF. CDR3 sequence (DNA): TGTGCCAGCAGTTTGATGGGGCTTGGGGGGGGTGAAGCTTTCTTT.

This clone was counted a single time. The CDR3 sequence is CASRPGGQQNSPLHF. The CDR3, as DNA: TGTGCCAGCAGGCCTGGGGGACAGCAAAATTCACCCCTCCACTTT. The chain recombines TRBV27 with TRBJ1-6; the match to TRBD1 covers 7 bases. Germline values: CDR1 MNHEY, CDR2 SMNVEV (reference sequence). This CDR3 region has 15 residues. Unmatched junction bases numbered 9, after V lost 6 bases and J lost 7 bases.

The V gene is TRBV29-1, the J gene TRBJ2-5; D perhaps matches TRBD1 (6 bases). CDR3 size: 11 residues. With 7 bases removed from V and 9 bases from J, the gap between germline ends came to 15 bases. Germline loops: CDR1 SQVTM, CDR2 ANQGSEA. CDR3 sequence reads: CSGWLEGAQYF. In DNA, the CDR3 is TGCAGCGGCTGGCTCGAGGGGGCCCAGTACTTC.

The table lists this clone with a few counts. The chain uses TRBV9 and TRBJ1-4, with no clear D. V was clipped by 0 bases and J by 5 bases, with 5 bases between them. Germline V gene lookup returns CDR1 SGDLS and CDR2 YYNGEE. CDR3 length: 13 amino acids. In DNA, the CDR3 is TGTGCCAGCAGCGTAGCAGGAAATGAAAAACTGTTTTTT. Translated, it gives CASSVAGNEKLFF. The complete variable domain, with remaining parts taken from reference TRBV9 and TRBJ1-4, reads DSGVTQTPKHLITATGQRVTLRCSPRSGDLSVYWYQQSLDQGLQFLIQYYNGEERAKGNILERFSAQQFPDLHSELNLSSLELGDSALYFCASSVAGNEKLFFGSGTQLSVL.

This clone was detected a few times. V and J are TRBV12-5 and TRBJ1-1; D gene uncertain. Germline V lookup: CDR1 LGHNT, CDR2 FRNRAP. Trimming took 5 bases from V and 5 from J, leaving 9 bases between them. The CDR3 runs 12 residues. CDR3 DNA: TGTGCTAGTGGTCCCGAGCGGACTGAAGCTTTCTTT. Its protein product is CASGPERTEAFF.

V usage is TRBV6-1 and J usage is TRBJ2-3, with 9 bases aligning to TRBD2. The V gene's germline CDR1 is MNHNS and CDR2 SASEGT. With V trimmed by 4 bases and J by 3 bases, 2 bases remained unmatched. CDR3 length: 14 residues. DNA of the CDR3: TGTGCCAGCAGTGGGGCGGGGGGGACAGATACGCAGTATTTT. This translates into CASSGAGGTDTQYF.